The rows below give T cell receptor beta chains drawn from one sample of a study of T cell changes during pregnancy in multiple sclerosis. Clones were read by immunoSEQ multiplex PCR, and TCRdb kept only the in-frame ones, dropping some. The sample has roughly 100,000 clones; less than 95% are singletons. Sequencing was performed on peripheral blood, taken before pregnancy. The receptor set was obtained from a female donor with multiple sclerosis, enrolled in a pregnancy study. The CDR3 runs from the conserved cysteine through the conserved F or W. The D gene is left open where the match is weak. Some rows mark clone size as missing; the rest say once, few, many or name a class of expanded clone.

TRBD2,NA,TRBJ2-7,TRBV11-3,18,CASSLDSIEAGSSYEQYF,TGTGCCAGCAGCTTAGATAGTATCGAAGCGGGGAGCTCCTACGAGCAGTACTTC
NA,NA,TRBJ1-1,TRBV11-3,15,CASSLGGVPTTEAFF,TGTGCCAGCAGCTTAGGGGGGGTTCCTACTACTGAAGCTTTCTTT
TRBD1,once,TRBJ2-7,TRBV29-1,12,CSVMTGEGEQYF,TGCAGCGTGATGACAGGGGAAGGGGAGCAGTACTTC
NA,NA,TRBJ2-3,TRBV27,14,CASRILQGGDTQYF,TGTGCCAGCAGGATCCTCCAGGGGGGAGATACGCAGTATTTT
TRBD1,NA,TRBJ1-1,TRBV5-5,15,CASSLAGTGGTEAFF,TGTGCCAGCAGCTTGGCCGGGACAGGGGGCACTGAAGCTTTCTTT
NA,NA,TRBJ2-1,TRBV30,14,CAWSVRRTYNEQFF,TGTGCCTGGAGTGTAAGGCGGACTTACAATGAGCAGTTCTTC
TRBD2,NA,TRBJ2-1,TRBV4-1,18,CASSHPKLAGKNYNEQFF,TGCGCCAGCAGCCATCCAAAACTAGCGGGGAAAAACTACAATGAGCAGTTCTTC
NA,NA,TRBJ1-2,TRBV10-3,13,CAISEFRGDGYTF,TGTGCCATCAGTGAGTTTCGGGGGGATGGCTACACCTTC
NA,NA,TRBJ2-6,TRBV5-6,11,CASSLVDVLTF,TGTGCCAGCAGCTTGGTCGACGTCCTGACTTTC
TRBD1,NA,TRBJ1-2,TRBV30,13,CAWRTTGVGGYTF,TGTGCCTGGAGAACTACAGGGGTTGGGGGCTACACCTTC
NA,NA,TRBJ2-1,TRBV5-1,14,CASSTWGGNNEQFF,TGCGCCAGCAGCACGTGGGGGGGCAACAATGAGCAGTTCTTC
NA,NA,TRBJ2-3,TRBV18,12,CASAASPDTQYF,TGTGCCAGCGCCGCGTCCCCAGATACGCAGTATTTT
TRBD2,NA,TRBJ2-1,TRBV7-3,14,CASSLAGSYNEQFF,TGTGCCAGCAGCCTAGCGGGCTCCTACAATGAGCAGTTCTTC
NA,NA,TRBJ2-7,TRBV2,14,CASSEAPVSYEQYF,TGTGCCAGCAGTGAAGCGCCAGTCTCCTACGAGCAGTACTTC
NA,NA,TRBJ2-2,TRBV7-9,18,CASSPNRVWEPNTGELFF,TGTGCCAGCAGCCCCAATAGGGTGTGGGAGCCGAACACCGGGGAGCTGTTTTTT
NA,few,TRBJ1-2,TRBV10-3,14,CAISDLSPNYGYTF,TGTGCCATCAGTGACCTCAGTCCAAACTATGGCTACACCTTC
TRBD1,few,TRBJ2-7,TRBV6-1,15,CASSEGETGGYEQYF,TGTGCCAGCAGTGAAGGGGAGACAGGGGGCTACGAGCAGTACTTC
TRBD2,once,TRBJ2-7,TRBV9,15,CASSVEAGGLYEQYF,TGTGCCAGCAGCGTAGAGGCGGGAGGACTCTACGAGCAGTACTTC
TRBD1,NA,TRBJ2-7,TRBV28,11,CASRDRYEQYF,TGTGCCAGCAGGGACAGGTACGAGCAGTACTTC
NA,NA,TRBJ2-1,TRBV7-9,16,CASSLEPGSSYNEQFF,TGTGCCAGCAGCTTAGAGCCCGGGAGCTCCTACAATGAGCAGTTCTTC
TRBD2,NA,TRBJ2-3,TRBV6-1,15,CASNPTSGAGDTQYF,TGTGCCAGCAATCCGACTAGCGGGGCCGGGGATACGCAGTATTTT
NA,NA,TRBJ1-5,TRBV7-9,17,CASSLGLGGASNQPQHF,TGTGCCAGCAGCTTAGGCCTAGGGGGGGCGAGCAATCAGCCCCAGCATTTT
NA,once,TRBJ2-7,TRBV4-2,14,CASSQGGELYEQYF,TGTGCCAGCAGCCAAGGGGGGGAGCTTTACGAGCAGTACTTC
TRBD2,NA,TRBJ2-1,TRBV6-1,17,CASSATSGRAGYNEQFF,TGTGCCAGCAGTGCAACTAGCGGGAGGGCGGGATACAATGAGCAGTTCTTC
NA,NA,TRBJ1-2,TRBV28,15,CASSPGEKANYGYTF,TGTGCCAGCAGTCCGGGGGAAAAAGCTAACTATGGCTACACCTTC
TRBD1,NA,TRBJ2-7,TRBV5-1,13,CASSWGQQYEQYF,TGCGCCAGCAGCTGGGGACAGCAATACGAGCAGTACTTC
NA,NA,TRBJ1-2,TRBV4-3,16,CASSQEIGGTNYGYTF,TGCGCCAGCAGCCAAGAGATCGGAGGAACTAACTATGGCTACACCTTC
NA,NA,TRBJ2-1,TRBV19,13,CASSTSAYNEQFF,TGTGCCAGTAGTACTAGCGCCTACAATGAGCAGTTCTTC
TRBD2,NA,TRBJ2-1,TRBV28,14,CASSSAGGHNEQFF,TGTGCCAGCAGCTCAGCGGGGGGACACAATGAGCAGTTCTTC
NA,NA,TRBJ2-5,TRBV19,16,CASSISTGFEMETQYF,TGTGCCAGTAGTATAAGTACCGGGTTCGAAATGGAGACCCAGTACTTC
TRBD1,once,TRBJ2-2,TRBV5-1,15,CASSLGGTDTGELFF,TGCGCCAGCAGCTTGGGTGGGACAGACACCGGGGAGCTGTTTTTT
NA,NA,TRBJ1-2,TRBV11-2,14,CASSLDRGLNGYTF,TGTGCCAGCAGCTTAGACAGGGGTTTGAACGGCTACACCTTC
NA,NA,TRBJ2-1,TRBV4-3,14,CASSRGSTYNEQFF,TGCGCCAGCAGCCGTGGGAGCACGTACAATGAGCAGTTCTTC
TRBD1,NA,TRBJ2-7,TRBV19,16,CASSRGRDRGLYEQYF,TGTGCCAGTAGTAGGGGCCGGGACAGGGGGCTCTACGAGCAGTACTTC
NA,NA,TRBJ1-2,TRBV30,13,CASGLKANYGYTF,TGTGCCTCCGGACTGAAAGCTAACTATGGCTACACCTTC
NA,NA,TRBJ1-6,TRBV6-1,15,CASSEERSYNSPLHF,TGTGCCAGCAGTGAAGAGCGATCCTATAATTCACCCCTCCACTTT
NA,NA,TRBJ1-5,TRBV7-2,17,CASSLAEFGWSNQPQHF,TGTGCCAGCAGCTTAGCAGAGTTCGGGTGGAGCAATCAGCCCCAGCATTTT
NA,NA,TRBJ2-7,TRBV21-1,15,CASSPCQGSTYEQYF,TGTGCCAGCAGCCCCTGTCAGGGATCGACCTACGAGCAGTACTTC
TRBD1,NA,TRBJ1-3,TRBV4-3,16,CASSPTAGTGANTIYF,TGCGCCAGCAGCCCAACAGCCGGGACAGGGGCTAACACCATATATTTT